Below, 26 T cell receptor beta chains from the same sample are listed, as sequenced in a study of cytomegalovirus exposure and HLA in healthy donors. The data were produced by immunoSEQ multiplex PCR, yet TCRdb's version contains in-frame clones alone and is incomplete. The sample records 150,000 to 200,000 clones, 75% to 90% being singletons. Material for sequencing was PBMCs. These receptors came from a woman aged 18-30 years in good health and CMV-seronegative.

This chain joins TRBV6-5 and TRBJ1-4, with D tentatively TRBD1 (6 bases). Germline V gives CDR1 MNHEY, CDR2 SVGAGI. This CDR3 spans 15 amino acids. V shed 6 bases and J shed 7 bases, with 18 bases lying between them. This CDR3 is CASSSTGLGREKLFF. CDR3 in DNA: TGTGCCAGCAGCTCAACAGGGCTGGGACGTGAAAAACTGTTTTTT.

The chain employs TRBV6-1 and TRBJ2-1, with 13 bases aligning to TRBD2. The germline CDR1 and CDR2 sequences are MNHNS and SASEGT. After removal of 6 bases from V and 5 bases from J, the junction contained 4 bases not matched to a gene. The CDR3 has 15 amino acids. The CDR3 spells CASRAGTSGDNEQFF. CDR3 DNA sequence: TGTGCCAGCAGGGCCGGGACTAGCGGGGACAATGAGCAGTTCTTC.

The V and J genes are TRBV5-6 and TRBJ2-5; 9 bases are shared with TRBD1. Losses at the gene ends were 4 bases for V and 5 bases for J; bases not matched to a gene: 6. Germline-derived CDR1 and CDR2 are SGHDT and YYEEEE. The CDR3 runs 14 residues. CDR3 nucleotide sequence: TGTGCCAGCAGCCGGGGGACAGGGCAGGAGACCCAGTACTTC. It yields the protein CASSRGTGQETQYF. Based on the CDR3 plus reference TRBV5-6 and TRBJ2-5, the full variable domain is DAGVTQSPTHLIKTRGQQVTLRCSPKSGHDTVSWYQQALGQGPQFIFQYYEEEERQRGNFPDRFSGHQFPNYSSELNVNALLLGDSALYLCASSRGTGQETQYFGPGTRLLVL.

This clone was observed a single time. The chain is built from TRBV4-1 and TRBJ2-4; weak D call: TRBD2 (6 bases). Germline V lookup: CDR1 MGHRA, CDR2 YSYEKL. V was pared by 0 bases and J by 2 bases, with 8 bases between. This CDR3 comprises 15 residues. CDR3 coding DNA: TGCGCCAGCAGCCAAGAAGGAGGGTCCAAAAACATTCAGTACTTC. This translates into CASSQEGGSKNIQYF.

The chain uses TRBV10-1 and TRBJ2-2; 8 nucleotides line up with TRBD2. The CDR3 length is 17 residues. Germline loops: CDR1 WNHNN, CDR2 SYGVQD (reference sequence). The V and J ends lost 7 bases and 7 bases, in that order; junction bases with no gene match: 17. The CDR3 protein is CASNTHPTGGPGGELFF. Written as DNA, the CDR3 is TGCGCCAGCAATACCCATCCGACGGGGGGGCCAGGCGGGGAGCTGTTTTTT.

The V call is TRBV4-2, the J call TRBJ2-3, with D possibly being TRBD2 (6 bases). Per germline, CDR1 LGHNA and CDR2 YNFKEQ. Trimming removed 3 bases at V and 0 bases at J, with 19 bases between. This CDR3 region has 18 residues. The CDR3 DNA reads TGTGCCAGCAGCCAGGAATCGTCCCCCGGGACTAGCACAGATACGCAGTATTTT. It codes for CASSQESSPGTSTDTQYF.

The chain carries TRBV7-2 and TRBJ2-1; 8 bases match TRBD1. This CDR3 comprises 15 residues. In germline, CDR1 is SGHTA, CDR2 FQGNSA. Trimming at V came to 3 bases and at J to 1 base, leaving 2 bases not matched to a gene. CDR3 nucleotide sequence: TGTGCCAGCAGCTTCGGGACAGGTTCCTACAATGAGCAGTTCTTC. Amino acids: CASSFGTGSYNEQFF.

The chain recombines TRBV6-5 with TRBJ1-5, with D perhaps TRBD1 (5 bases). CDR1 is MNHEY and CDR2 is SVGAGI in the germline V gene. This CDR3 has 14 residues. The V gene lost 0 bases and the J gene lost 4 bases, with 7 bases spanning the gap. CDR3 sequence: CASSYSPGNQPQHF. The CDR3 DNA follows: TGTGCCAGCAGTTACTCGCCAGGGAATCAGCCCCAGCATTTT.

This clone appeared once. The chain recombines TRBV7-6 with TRBJ2-7; TRBD2 aligns across 7 bases. The CDR3 covers 15 residues. Germline loops: CDR1 SGHVS, CDR2 FNYEAQ. V shed 5 bases and J 1 base; nucleotides not matched to a gene: 8. The CDR3 DNA reads TGTGCCAGCAGCCCTTGGGGGACTAAATCCTACGAGCAGTACTTC. Its protein product is CASSPWGTKSYEQYF.

This chain joins TRBV11-2 and TRBJ1-1, with 7 bases aligning to TRBD1. V lost 2 bases to trimming and J lost 1 base; unmatched junction nucleotides: 1. Germline loops: CDR1 SGHAT, CDR2 FQNNGV. CDR3 size: 14 residues. The CDR3 protein is CASSLSGGNTEAFF. CDR3 in DNA: TGTGCCAGCAGCTTATCAGGGGGGAACACTGAAGCTTTCTTT.

V is TRBV6-5 and J is TRBJ2-7, with D maybe TRBD1 (5 bases). Germline lookup yields CDR1 MNHEY and CDR2 SVGAGI. The CDR3 is 14 residues long. The V gene lost 6 bases and the J gene lost 7 bases, with 19 bases spanning the gap. The CDR3 here is CASRSRAPEREQYF. The CDR3 nucleotides read TGTGCCAGCAGATCCAGGGCCCCAGAGAGGGAGCAGTACTTC.

The chain joins TRBV29-1 to TRBJ1-4; D possibly corresponds to TRBD1 (6 bases). This CDR3 has 12 residues. Trimming left V 4 bases short and J 11 bases short, with 14 bases between. Germline loops: CDR1 SQVTM, CDR2 ANQGSEA. The CDR3, as DNA: TGCAGCGTTGGGTGGGGGCAAGGGAAACTGTTTTTT. It specifies CSVGWGQGKLFF.

The V gene is TRBV4-3, the J gene TRBJ1-2; D may be TRBD1 (5 bases). CDR3 length equals 15 residues. From germline, CDR1 is LGHNA and CDR2 YSLEER. Trimming stripped 0 bases from V and 4 bases from J, with 12 bases between. In DNA, the CDR3 is TGCGCCAGCAGCCAAGAGGGGGAGGGAGGCTATGGCTACACCTTC. It translates to CASSQEGEGGYGYTF.

V gene TRBV5-1 combines with J gene TRBJ1-1, with D possibly TRBD1 on 6 matching bases. In germline, CDR1 is SGHRS, CDR2 YFSETQ. Trimming removed 4 bases at V and 1 base at J, with 14 bases between. This CDR3 spans 15 amino acids. The CDR3, as DNA: TGCGCCAGCAGCACTACAGGGAATCCGAACACTGAAGCTTTCTTT. Translated: CASSTTGNPNTEAFF.

V and J are TRBV7-2 and TRBJ1-2; D is uncertain. Between the trimmed V and J ends, which lost 5 bases and 1 base, there was a span of 14 bases. The V gene's germline CDR1 is SGHTA and CDR2 FQGNSA. The CDR3 consists of 15 residues. The CDR3 loop reads CASSPGLWSNYGYTF. The CDR3 DNA reads as TGTGCCAGCAGCCCCGGTCTATGGAGTAACTATGGCTACACCTTC.

The chain employs TRBV4-2 and TRBJ1-5; D remains ambiguous. V gave up 3 bases and J gave up 5 bases, with 8 bases separating them. This CDR3 spans 13 amino acids. Germline CDR1 reads LGHNA; CDR2 reads YNFKEQ. The CDR3 spells CASSQIRDQPQHF. The CDR3 nucleotides read TGTGCCAGCAGCCAGATTCGGGATCAGCCCCAGCATTTT.

This clone was observed a handful of times. The chain employs TRBV5-1 and TRBJ1-4; perhaps TRBD1 as D (6 bases). This CDR3 has 14 amino acids. The V gene's germline CDR1 is SGHRS and CDR2 YFSETQ. The ends were cut back, 3 bases at V and 8 bases at J, with 14 bases in the middle. The CDR3 protein is CASSSTGTDEKLFF. The CDR3 DNA sequence: TGCGCCAGCAGCTCAACAGGGACCGACGAAAAACTGTTTTTT.

The chain couples TRBV5-5 to TRBJ1-1; possible D gene TRBD1, 6 bases. Trimming stripped 0 bases from V and 4 bases from J, with 13 bases between. This CDR3 is built from 15 residues. Looked up from germline, CDR1 is SGHKS and CDR2 is YYEKEE (reference sequence). CDR3 in DNA: TGTGCCAGCAGCTTGGTATGGGGACACCTCACTGAAGCTTTCTTT. It codes for CASSLVWGHLTEAFF.

This chain uses TRBV5-1 with TRBJ2-7; tentatively, D is TRBD1 (5 bases). Germline V gene data show CDR1 as SGHRS and CDR2 as YFSETQ. V was trimmed by 0 bases and J by 5 bases, leaving 9 bases between them. The CDR3 runs 13 residues. CDR3 sequence: CASSLGAGNEQYF. In DNA form, the CDR3 reads TGCGCCAGCAGCTTGGGGGCAGGGAACGAGCAGTACTTC.

This clone was found many times. This chain connects TRBV5-1 to TRBJ2-7; possibly TRBD1 for D (6 bases). Germline CDR1 SGHRS, CDR2 YFSETQ. Trimming cost V 1 base and J 5 bases, with 13 bases left between them. The CDR3 loop spans 14 amino acids. The CDR3 is CASSLKSQGDEQYF. CDR3 nucleotide sequence: TGCGCCAGCAGCTTGAAATCACAGGGCGACGAGCAGTACTTC. The full variable domain, its missing parts supplied by reference TRBV5-1 and TRBJ2-7, is KAGVTQTPRYLIKTRGQQVTLSCSPISGHRSVSWYQQTPGQGLQFLFEYFSETQRNKGNFPGRFSGRQFSNSRSEMNVSTLELGDSALYLCASSLKSQGDEQYFGPGTRLTVT.

The V call is TRBV27, the J call TRBJ2-3; 10 positions match TRBD1. Trimming cost V 5 bases and J 4 bases; bases outside gene matches: 6. In germline, CDR1 is MNHEY, CDR2 SMNVEV (reference sequence). The CDR3 covers 15 residues. CDR3 coding DNA: TGTGCCAGCAGTCCCTCCGGGACAGGGGCAGATACGCAGTATTTT. It is translated as CASSPSGTGADTQYF.

The chain employs TRBV7-2 and TRBJ2-7; the match to TRBD1 covers 9 bases. CDR3 length: 16 amino acids. Trimming took 1 base from V and 4 from J; bases not matched to a gene: 8. CDR1 and CDR2 (germline): SGHTA, FQGNSA. CDR3 region: CASSLGRGTGKYEQYF. DNA for the CDR3: TGTGCCAGCAGCTTAGGCCGTGGGACAGGGAAGTACGAGCAGTACTTC.

The V call is TRBV7-9, the J call TRBJ2-7, with 8 nucleotides matching TRBD1. The CDR3 extends over 16 amino acids. The V gene's germline CDR1 is SEHNR and CDR2 FQNEAQ (reference sequence). V gave up 5 bases and J gave up 3 bases; unmatched junction bases: 12. Written as DNA, the CDR3 is TGTGCCAGCAGCCCTCAGGGGGCGCGTTCTCTCTACGAGCAGTACTTC. It specifies CASSPQGARSLYEQYF. Using reference TRBV7-9 and TRBJ2-7 for the parts outside the CDR3, the full variable domain is DTGVSQNPRHKITKRGQNVTFRCDPISEHNRLYWYRQTLGQGPEFLTYFQNEAQLEKSRLLSDRFSAERPKGSFSTLEIQRTEQGDSAMYLCASSPQGARSLYEQYFGPGTRLTVT.

The rearrangement joins TRBV6-6 to TRBJ2-7; 7 bases are shared with TRBD2. Losses at the gene ends were 5 bases for V and 0 bases for J; bases not matched to a gene: 7. Germline V gene lookup returns CDR1 MNHNY and CDR2 SVGAGI (reference sequence). The CDR3 sequence is 15 residues long. CDR3 DNA sequence: TGTGCCAGCAGTCTTAGGGGAGGGCCCTCCTACGAGCAGTACTTC. It is translated as CASSLRGGPSYEQYF.

The chain recombines TRBV7-2 with TRBJ2-1, with 7 positions matching TRBD1. The J segment lost 4 bases and the V segment lost 5 bases, leaving 5 bases of the junction unmatched. This CDR3 has 14 amino acids. CDR1 is SGHTA and CDR2 is FQGNSA in the germline V gene. CDR3 nucleotides: TGTGCCAGCAGCCCGGGACAGACGTACAATGAGCAGTTCTTC. Residues: CASSPGQTYNEQFF.

V and J are TRBV25-1 and TRBJ1-1; D is unclear. The germline V and J ends were trimmed by 8 bases and 1 base, with 5 bases remaining between them. This CDR3 has 11 residues. Germline V gene sequence: CDR1 MGHDK, CDR2 SYGVNS. For the CDR3, the DNA is TGTGCCAGCTCCAGGAACACTGAAGCTTTCTTT. Its protein product is CASSRNTEAFF.